One and the same sample provided the 5 T cell receptor beta chains below, sequenced in a study of cytomegalovirus exposure and HLA in healthy donors. The study ran its PCR with 60 Vbeta and 13 Jbeta primers. Clones were sequenced by immunoSEQ multiplex PCR, and TCRdb holds only the in-frame ones, with some missing. The sample has some 120,000 clones; around 75% are singletons. The sample comprised PBMCs. These receptors were taken from a woman between 45 and 60 years old in good health and CMV-seropositive.

The V gene is TRBV2, the J gene TRBJ1-2; weak D call: TRBD1 (5 bases). CDR3 length: 13 residues. Deletions cut 9 bases from V and 2 bases from J, with 13 bases between. Germline V gives CDR1 SNHLY, CDR2 FYNNEI. The CDR3 protein is CASSRVPNYGYTF. DNA for the CDR3: TGTGCCAGTTCCAGGGTACCCAACTATGGCTACACCTTC.

V and J are TRBV7-8 and TRBJ2-1, with 8 bases identical to TRBD1. CDR3 length: 16 amino acids. Looked up from germline, CDR1 is SGHVS and CDR2 is FQNEAQ. The V and J ends lost 0 bases and 6 bases, in that order; junction bases with no gene match: 7. CDR3 loop: CASSLARTGLSNEQFF. For the CDR3, the DNA is TGTGCCAGCAGCTTAGCTAGGACAGGGCTTAGCAATGAGCAGTTCTTC.

The chain couples TRBV2 to TRBJ1-1; TRBD1 agrees at 7 bases. Unmatched junction bases numbered 6, after V lost 2 bases and J lost 9 bases. This CDR3 is built from 13 residues. Per germline, CDR1 SNHLY and CDR2 FYNNEI. CDR3 amino acids: CASSERTGGKAFF. Here the CDR3 DNA reads TGTGCCAGCAGTGAAAGGACAGGAGGCAAAGCTTTCTTT.

The chain employs TRBV6-1 and TRBJ2-3; 8 bases map to TRBD1. This CDR3 comprises 17 residues. Germline V CDR1 and CDR2: MNHNS, SASEGT. V shed 0 bases and J 0 bases; nucleotides not matched to a gene: 5. The CDR3: CASSEARDRSSTDTQYF. DNA for the CDR3: TGTGCCAGCAGTGAAGCGCGGGACAGGTCTAGCACAGATACGCAGTATTTT.

The gene calls are TRBV7-3 and TRBJ2-3; TRBD2 matches at 10 bases. This CDR3 has 16 amino acids. Trimming removed 0 bases from V and 4 bases from J; junction bases left unmatched: 4. Germline loops: CDR1 SGHTA, CDR2 FQGTGA. The CDR3 is CASSLTSGGRADTQYF. The CDR3 nucleotides read TGTGCCAGCAGCTTAACTAGCGGGGGGCGAGCAGATACGCAGTATTTT.